These 27 T cell receptor beta chains came from one sample sequenced in a study of CD8 T cells in Susac syndrome. RNA was extracted with the RNeasy kit, and a quantity of about 0.5 to 1 ug was reverse transcribed using random hexamers. TCRdb reprocessed the immunoSEQ multiplex PCR reads via MiXCR and lists one record per CDR3 protein. Of roughly 88,000 distinct CDR3 sequences listed, 95% to 96% are singletons. The specimen sequenced was CD8+ T cells from PBMCs. The receptors shown here come from a human donor with Susac syndrome.

V usage is TRBV20-1 and J usage is TRBJ1-5; 8 bases agree with TRBD1. Germline CDR1 DFQATT, CDR2 SNEGSKA (reference sequence). The length of the CDR3 is 16 residues. With 0 bases clipped from V and 0 bases from J, the junction kept 4 bases outside the gene matches. CDR3 in amino acids: CSARERTGNSNQPQHF. The CDR3 DNA reads TGCAGTGCTAGAGAGAGGACAGGGAATAGCAATCAGCCCCAGCATTTT.

The rearrangement links TRBV12-3 or TRBV12-4 to TRBJ2-5, with 9 bases aligning to TRBD1. This CDR3 spans 15 amino acids. The V and J ends lost 2 bases and 4 bases, in that order; junction bases with no gene match: 5. CDR3 DNA sequence: TGTGCCAGCAGTTTAAGGCCGACAGGGGGAGAGACCCAGTACTTC. This translates into CASSLRPTGGETQYF.

The chain is built from TRBV12-3 or TRBV12-4 and TRBJ2-3, with TRBD1 identical over 8 bases. The CDR3 is made up of 14 amino acids. V lost 3 bases to trimming and J lost 1 base; unmatched junction nucleotides: 0. The CDR3 DNA sequence: TGTGCCAGCAGTTTGACAGGGGGCACAGATACGCAGTATTTT. Its protein product is CASSLTGGTDTQYF.

Here the CDR3 DNA reads TGTGCCAGCAGCTCAGGACTAGAGTCCTACAATGAGCAGTTCTTC. This codes for CASSSGLESYNEQFF. The chain employs TRBV4-2 and TRBJ2-1, with 7 nucleotides matching TRBD2. CDR1 is LGHNA, CDR2 YNFKEQ, per germline. The CDR3 covers 15 residues. With V trimmed by 5 bases and J by 1 base, 5 bases remained unmatched.

The V gene is TRBV5-4, the J gene TRBJ2-7; tentatively, D is TRBD2 (6 bases). V was cut by 4 bases and J by 2 bases, with 13 bases left in between. CDR1 and CDR2 from the germline V gene are SGHNT and YYREEE (reference sequence). This CDR3 spans 14 amino acids. CDR3 DNA: TGTGCCAGCAGCCCGGGACTGGGAACCTACGAGCAGTACGTC. Encoded protein: CASSPGLGTYEQYV.

V is TRBV15 and J is TRBJ2-7; the D is unclear. The germline V gene has CDR1 LNHNV and CDR2 YYDKDF (reference sequence). The CDR3 extends over 13 amino acids. V was clipped by 0 bases and J by 5 bases, with 8 bases between them. The CDR3 protein is CATSRDQGNEQYF. The CDR3 nucleotides are TGTGCCACCAGCAGAGATCAAGGAAACGAGCAGTACTTC.

The gene calls are TRBV13 and TRBJ2-5, with D perhaps given as TRBD1 or TRBD2 (6 bases each). Between the trimmed V and J ends, which lost 3 bases and 1 base, there was a span of 12 bases. The germline CDR1 and CDR2 sequences are PRHDT and FYEKMQ (reference sequence). The CDR3 loop spans 15 amino acids. The CDR3 loop is CASSFGGGGQETQYF. The DNA of the CDR3 is TGTGCCAGCAGCTTTGGCGGAGGGGGCCAAGAGACCCAGTACTTC.

For the CDR3, the DNA is TGCGCCAGCAGCCCCGGACAGGGGAGGACCCAGTACTTC. Protein: CASSPGQGRTQYF. The J gene is TRBJ2-5, the V gene TRBV4-3; TRBD1 aligns across 9 bases. This CDR3 has 13 residues. V was clipped by 4 bases and J by 7 bases; unmatched bases: 4. Germline V gives CDR1 LGHNA, CDR2 YSLEER.

J is TRBJ1-4 and V is TRBV21-1; TRBD1, the D gene given by the table, was not confirmed from the DNA. TRBV21-1 is a listed pseudogene. This CDR3 has 12 amino acids. The CDR3 loop reads CASRQSNEKLFF. In DNA, the CDR3 is TGTGCCAGCCGACAGAGCAATGAAAAACTGTTTTTT.

J is TRBJ1-5 and V is TRBV19; D is possibly TRBD1 (6 bases). Per germline, CDR1 LNHDA and CDR2 SQIVND (reference sequence). Trimming cost V 5 bases and J 2 bases, with 16 bases left between them. The length of the CDR3 is 16 residues. In nucleotides, the CDR3 is TGTGCCAGTAGTCCCCAGGAGGGGGGCGGCAATCAGCCCCAGCATTTT. It codes for CASSPQEGGGNQPQHF.

V gene TRBV20-1 combines with J gene TRBJ2-7; 7 bases map to TRBD2. The CDR3 extends over 15 amino acids. Germline lookup yields CDR1 DFQATT and CDR2 SNEGSKA (reference sequence). V lost 0 bases and J lost 4; bases outside the gene matches: 9. The CDR3 DNA reads TGCAGTGCTAGAGAGGCGGCTAGCGGATATTACGAGCAGTACTTC. Its protein is CSAREAASGYYEQYF.

CDR3: CASSIGVDEQFF. The CDR3 DNA is TGTGCCAGTAGTATCGGAGTGGATGAGCAGTTCTTC. The rearrangement uses TRBV19 and TRBJ2-1, with unresolved D. This CDR3 is built from 12 residues. The V gene lost 3 bases and the J gene lost 8 bases, with 8 bases spanning the gap. Germline lookup yields CDR1 LNHDA and CDR2 SQIVND (reference sequence). The full variable domain, completed using reference TRBV19 and TRBJ2-1, is DGGITQSPKYLFRKEGQNVTLSCEQNLNHDAMYWYRQDPGQGLRLIYYSQIVNDFQKGDIAEGYSVSREKKESFPLTVTSAQKNPTAFYLCASSIGVDEQFFGPGTRLTVL.

The J gene is TRBJ2-4, the V gene TRBV14, with no clear D. The CDR3 is 14 amino acids. V shed 1 base and J shed 0 bases, with 4 bases lying between them. Germline CDR1 SGHDN, CDR2 FVKESK. The CDR3 reads CASSQGLAKNIQYF. DNA of the CDR3: TGTGCCAGCAGCCAAGGCCTAGCCAAAAACATTCAGTACTTC.

V usage is TRBV5-6 and J usage is TRBJ2-5; the D is unclear. Trimming took off 10 bases at V and 2 bases at J, with 15 bases between the two ends. The CDR3 contains 13 residues. Germline CDR1 and CDR2: SGHDT and YYEEEE. The CDR3, as DNA: TGTGCCGGTCGATCCTCTCTTCAAGAGACCCAGTACTTC. Translating it yields CAGRSSLQETQYF. Looking up the rest from reference TRBV5-6 and TRBJ2-5 gives the full variable domain: DAGVTQSPTHLIKTRGQQVTLRCSPKSGHDTVSWYQQALGQGPQFIFQYYEEEERQRGNFPDRFSGHQFPNYSSELNVNALLLGDSALYLCAGRSSLQETQYFGPGTRLLVL.

This sequence joins TRBV29-1 and TRBJ2-4; D may be TRBD1 (6 bases). Germline CDR1 is SQVTM and CDR2 is ANQGSEA. Trimming stripped 6 bases from V and 1 base from J, with 7 bases between. The CDR3 sequence is 12 residues long. CDR3 DNA sequence: TGCAGCGTCGGACAGGCCAAAAACATTCAGTACTTC. Translated, it gives CSVGQAKNIQYF.

The V gene is TRBV2, the J gene TRBJ1-2, with D unclear. Germline CDR1 is SNHLY and CDR2 is FYNNEI. The CDR3 consists of 12 residues. Deletions cut 0 bases from V and 6 bases from J, with 5 bases between. CDR3 nucleotides: TGTGCCAGCAGTGAAGCAATGGATGGCTACACCTTC. Translation: CASSEAMDGYTF.

This chain links TRBV7-9 with TRBJ2-3, with 7 bases fitting TRBD2. V lost 1 base and J lost 6; bases outside the gene matches: 7. The CDR3 contains 15 residues. CDR1 is SEHNR and CDR2 is FQNEAQ in the germline V gene (reference sequence). The CDR3 region is CASSLVQLADDTQYF. Written as DNA, the CDR3 is TGTGCCAGCAGCTTAGTACAGCTAGCGGACGATACGCAGTATTTT.

The rearrangement links TRBV12-3 or TRBV12-4 to TRBJ2-3; perhaps TRBD2 as D (5 bases). This CDR3 spans 14 amino acids. V shed 3 bases and J shed 2 bases, with 9 bases lying between them. CDR3 DNA: TGTGCCAGCAGTTTCCCCGGGGACACAGATACGCAGTATTTT. It codes for CASSFPGDTDTQYF.

A few counts support this clonotype. V usage is TRBV25-1 and J usage is TRBJ2-1; D call uncertain. Germline lookup yields CDR1 MGHDK and CDR2 SYGVNS. V lost 5 bases, J lost 7 bases, and 6 bases lay in between. This CDR3 region has 11 residues. Written as DNA, the CDR3 is TGTGCCAGCAGTTTGCCAAATGAGCAGTTCTTC. This gives the protein CASSLPNEQFF.

With respect to this clonotype: A junction end diverges from the germline sequence, so it may reflect a read error. The chain couples TRBV7-7 to TRBJ2-7; unclear D gene. The CDR3 runs 14 residues. The germline CDR1 and CDR2 sequences are SSHAT and FNYEAQ (reference sequence). The CDR3 sequence: CASSLDPSSYEQYF. CDR3 in DNA: TGTGCTAGCAGCTTAGATCCATCTTCCTACGAGCAGTACTTC.

The chain uses TRBV5-1 and TRBJ1-2; D remains ambiguous. The CDR3 is made up of 14 amino acids. Trimming stripped 7 bases from V and 4 bases from J, with 17 bases between. Germline lookup yields CDR1 SGHRS and CDR2 YFSETQ. The CDR3 loop reads CASANPEVSYGYTF. DNA for the CDR3: TGCGCCAGCGCTAATCCGGAGGTGAGCTATGGCTACACCTTC. The whole variable domain, remainder taken from reference TRBV5-1 and TRBJ1-2, is KAGVTQTPRYLIKTRGQQVTLSCSPISGHRSVSWYQQTPGQGLQFLFEYFSETQRNKGNFPGRFSGRQFSNSRSEMNVSTLELGDSALYLCASANPEVSYGYTFGSGTRLTVV.

The V and J genes are TRBV12-3 or TRBV12-4 and TRBJ2-7; 11 bases fit TRBD2. The CDR3 consists of 15 residues. V lost 4 bases, J lost 3 bases, and 5 bases stayed unmatched. CDR3 protein: CASSSGLAGLYEQYF. CDR3 sequence (DNA): TGTGCCAGCAGTTCCGGACTAGCGGGCCTCTACGAGCAGTACTTC.

This clonotype came up once. The chain has TRBV7-2 and TRBJ2-1; TRBD2 matches 7 bases. Germline V gene sequence: CDR1 SGHTA, CDR2 FQGNSA. With 5 bases clipped from V and 0 bases from J, the junction kept 4 bases outside the gene matches. The CDR3 length is 15 residues. CDR3 protein: CASSQLANSYNEQFF. As DNA, the CDR3 is TGTGCCAGCAGCCAACTAGCGAACTCCTACAATGAGCAGTTCTTC.

This rearrangement joins TRBV21-1 to TRBJ2-3. TRBV21-1 is deemed a pseudogene. The CDR3 consists of 13 residues. CDR3 residues: CASRQTAADTQYF. CDR3 nucleotides: TGTGCCAGCAGACAGACCGCGGCAGATACGCAGTATTTT.

The gene calls are TRBV28 and TRBJ2-7, with D perhaps matching TRBD1 or TRBD2 (6 bases each). V lost 6 bases, J lost 2 bases, and 14 bases lay in between. Germline assignment: CDR1 MDHEN and CDR2 SYDVKM. The CDR3 extends over 14 amino acids. The CDR3 nucleotides are TGTGCCAGCAGCCTTCGGGGGCTAACCTACGAGCAGTACTTC. Translating gives CASSLRGLTYEQYF.

J is TRBJ2-3 and V is TRBV9; 8 nucleotides line up with TRBD2. Germline-derived CDR1 and CDR2 are SGDLS and YYNGEE. J was trimmed by 4 bases and V by 3 bases; bases with no gene match: 4. The CDR3 has 14 amino acids. CDR3 DNA sequence: TGTGCCAGCAGCGGTAGCGGGGCTGCAGATACGCAGTATTTT. Protein sequence: CASSGSGAADTQYF. The full variable domain, its missing parts supplied by reference TRBV9 and TRBJ2-3, is DSGVTQTPKHLITATGQRVTLRCSPRSGDLSVYWYQQSLDQGLQFLIQYYNGEERAKGNILERFSAQQFPDLHSELNLSSLELGDSALYFCASSGSGAADTQYFGPGTRLTVL.

This chain uses TRBV29-1 with TRBJ1-1; tentatively, D is TRBD1 (6 bases). This CDR3 has 12 residues. Per germline, CDR1 SQVTM and CDR2 ANQGSEA. Trimming took 3 bases from V and 6 from J, leaving 11 bases between them. The CDR3 here is CSVDRGLAEAFF. In DNA form, the CDR3 reads TGCAGCGTTGACCGGGGGCTGGCTGAAGCTTTCTTT.